In its sample, the clone carrying this T cell receptor (beta chain) was seen a few times. Germline CDR1 reads KGHDR; CDR2 reads SFDVKD. There are 19 residues in the CDR3. J gave up 7 bases and V 5 bases, and 17 bases lay outside the gene matches. This specimen belongs to a study of control samples from healthy donors and cancer patients. Profiled with immunoSEQ multiplex PCR; TCRdb holds only in-frame clones, not every one. This table has 150,000 to 200,000 clones, 90% appearing once. Sequencing input: blood. This TCR was sampled from a woman aged 45-65 years in good health. V and J are TRBV24-1 and TRBJ1-4; 11 nucleotides align to TRBD1. CDR3: CATSGSVGQGAKGSEKLFF. CDR3 coding DNA: TGTGCCACCAGTGGCTCCGTAGGACAGGGGGCTAAGGGGAGTGAAAAACTGTTTTTT.